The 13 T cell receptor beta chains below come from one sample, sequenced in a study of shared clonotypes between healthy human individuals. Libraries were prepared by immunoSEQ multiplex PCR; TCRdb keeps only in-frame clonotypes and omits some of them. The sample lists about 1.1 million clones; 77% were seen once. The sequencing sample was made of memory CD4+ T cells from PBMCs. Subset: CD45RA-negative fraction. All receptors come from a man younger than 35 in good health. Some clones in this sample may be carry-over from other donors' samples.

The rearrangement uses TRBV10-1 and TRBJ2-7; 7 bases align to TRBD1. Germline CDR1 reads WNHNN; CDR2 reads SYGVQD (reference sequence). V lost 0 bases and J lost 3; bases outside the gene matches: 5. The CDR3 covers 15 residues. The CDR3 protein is CASSESGTELYEQYF. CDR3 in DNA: TGCGCCAGCAGTGAGTCCGGGACAGAACTCTACGAGCAGTACTTC.

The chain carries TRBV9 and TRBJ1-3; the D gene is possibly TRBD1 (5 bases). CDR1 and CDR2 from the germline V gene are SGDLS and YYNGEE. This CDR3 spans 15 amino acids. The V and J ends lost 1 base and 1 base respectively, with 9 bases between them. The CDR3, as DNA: TGTGCCAGCAGCGTAAAGTCAGGGTCTGGAAACACCATATATTTT. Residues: CASSVKSGSGNTIYF.

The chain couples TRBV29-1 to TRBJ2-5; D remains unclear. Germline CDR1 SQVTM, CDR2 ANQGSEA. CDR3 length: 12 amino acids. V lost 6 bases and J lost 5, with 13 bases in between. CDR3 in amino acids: CSVNSLGETQYF. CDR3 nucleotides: TGCAGCGTGAATTCCCTAGGCGAGACCCAGTACTTC. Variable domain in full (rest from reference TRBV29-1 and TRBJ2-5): SAVISQKPSRDICQRGTSLTIQCQVDSQVTMMFWYRQQPGQSLTLIATANQGSEATYESGFVIDKFPISRPNLTFSTLTVSNMSPEDSSIYLCSVNSLGETQYFGPGTRLLVL.

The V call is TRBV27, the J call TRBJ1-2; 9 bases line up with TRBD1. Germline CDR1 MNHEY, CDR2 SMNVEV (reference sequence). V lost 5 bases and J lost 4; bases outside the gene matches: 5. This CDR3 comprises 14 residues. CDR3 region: CASSTGGRGYGYTF. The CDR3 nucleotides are TGTGCCAGCAGTACAGGGGGCAGGGGCTATGGCTACACCTTC.

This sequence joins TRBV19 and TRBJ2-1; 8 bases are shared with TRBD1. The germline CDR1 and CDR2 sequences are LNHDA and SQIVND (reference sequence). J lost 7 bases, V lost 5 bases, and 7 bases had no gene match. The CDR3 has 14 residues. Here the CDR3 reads CASSPQGAHNEQFF. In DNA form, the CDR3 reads TGTGCCAGTAGTCCTCAGGGGGCGCATAATGAGCAGTTCTTC. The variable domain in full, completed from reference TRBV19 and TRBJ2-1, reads DGGITQSPKYLFRKEGQNVTLSCEQNLNHDAMYWYRQDPGQGLRLIYYSQIVNDFQKGDIAEGYSVSREKKESFPLTVTSAQKNPTAFYLCASSPQGAHNEQFFGPGTRLTVL.

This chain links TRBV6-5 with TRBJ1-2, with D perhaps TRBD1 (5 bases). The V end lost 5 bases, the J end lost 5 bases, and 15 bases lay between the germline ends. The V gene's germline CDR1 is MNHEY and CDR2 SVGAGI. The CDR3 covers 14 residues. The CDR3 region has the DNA TGTGCCAGCAGTATCCGACAGCGCGGGTATGGCTACACCTTC. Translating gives CASSIRQRGYGYTF.

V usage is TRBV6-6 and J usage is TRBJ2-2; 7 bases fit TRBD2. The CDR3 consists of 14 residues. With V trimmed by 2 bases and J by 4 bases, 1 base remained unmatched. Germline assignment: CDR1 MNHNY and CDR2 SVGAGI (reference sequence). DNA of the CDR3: TGTGCCAGCAGTTACGGGGAGGGCACCGGGGAGCTGTTTTTT. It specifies CASSYGEGTGELFF.

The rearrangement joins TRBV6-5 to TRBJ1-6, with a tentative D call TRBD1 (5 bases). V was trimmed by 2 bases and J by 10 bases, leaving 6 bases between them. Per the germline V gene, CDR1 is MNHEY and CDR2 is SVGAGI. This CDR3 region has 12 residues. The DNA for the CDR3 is TGTGCCAGCAGTTACAGGGGCTCACCCCTCCACTTT. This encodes CASSYRGSPLHF.

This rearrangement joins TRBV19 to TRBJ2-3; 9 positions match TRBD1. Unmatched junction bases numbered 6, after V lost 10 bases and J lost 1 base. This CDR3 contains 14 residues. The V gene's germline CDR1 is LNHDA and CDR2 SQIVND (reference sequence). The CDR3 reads CATADRGGTDTQYF. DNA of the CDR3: TGTGCCACTGCGGACAGGGGAGGCACAGATACGCAGTATTTT. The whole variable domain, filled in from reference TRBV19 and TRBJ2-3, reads DGGITQSPKYLFRKEGQNVTLSCEQNLNHDAMYWYRQDPGQGLRLIYYSQIVNDFQKGDIAEGYSVSREKKESFPLTVTSAQKNPTAFYLCATADRGGTDTQYFGPGTRLTVL.

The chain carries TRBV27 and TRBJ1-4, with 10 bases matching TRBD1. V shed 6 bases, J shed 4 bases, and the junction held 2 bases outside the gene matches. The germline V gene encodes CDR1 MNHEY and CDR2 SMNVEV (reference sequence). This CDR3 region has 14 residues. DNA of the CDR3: TGTGCCAGCAGGAGGGACAGGGGTAATGAAAAACTGTTTTTT. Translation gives CASRRDRGNEKLFF.

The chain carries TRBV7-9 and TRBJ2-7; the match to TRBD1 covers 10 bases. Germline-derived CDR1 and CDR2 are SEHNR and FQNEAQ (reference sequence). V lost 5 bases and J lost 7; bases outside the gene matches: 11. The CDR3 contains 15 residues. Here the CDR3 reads CASSPPGQGGREQYF. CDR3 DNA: TGTGCCAGCAGCCCACCTGGACAGGGGGGACGGGAGCAGTACTTC.

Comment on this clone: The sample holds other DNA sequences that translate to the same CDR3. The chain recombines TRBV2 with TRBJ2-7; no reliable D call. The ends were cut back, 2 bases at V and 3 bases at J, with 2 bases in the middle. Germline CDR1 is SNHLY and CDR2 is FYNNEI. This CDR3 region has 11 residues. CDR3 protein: CASSEIYEQYF. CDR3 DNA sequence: TGTGCCAGCAGTGAAATCTACGAGCAGTACTTC. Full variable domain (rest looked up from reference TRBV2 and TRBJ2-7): EPEVTQTPSHQVTQMGQEVILRCVPISNHLYFYWYRQILGQKVEFLVSFYNNEISEKSEIFDDQFSVERPDGSNFTLKIRSTKLEDSAMYFCASSEIYEQYFGPGTRLTVT.

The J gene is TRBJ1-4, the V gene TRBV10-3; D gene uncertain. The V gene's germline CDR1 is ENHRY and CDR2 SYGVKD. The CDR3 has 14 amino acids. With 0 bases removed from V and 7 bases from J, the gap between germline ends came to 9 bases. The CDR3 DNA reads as TGTGCCATCAGTGAGTCGAACTCAGCTGAAAAACTGTTTTTT. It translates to CAISESNSAEKLFF.